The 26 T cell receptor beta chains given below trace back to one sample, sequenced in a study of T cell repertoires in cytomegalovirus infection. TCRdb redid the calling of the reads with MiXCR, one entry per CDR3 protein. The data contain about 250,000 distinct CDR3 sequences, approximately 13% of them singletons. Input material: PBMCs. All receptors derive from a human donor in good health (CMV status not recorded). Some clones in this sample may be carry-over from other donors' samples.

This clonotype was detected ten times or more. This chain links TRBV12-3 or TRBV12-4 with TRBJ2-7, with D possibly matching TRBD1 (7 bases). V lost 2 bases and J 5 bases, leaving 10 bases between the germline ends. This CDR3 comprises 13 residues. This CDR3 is CASSLQGGNEQYF. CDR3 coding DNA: TGTGCCAGCAGTTTACAGGGGGGAAACGAGCAGTACTTC.

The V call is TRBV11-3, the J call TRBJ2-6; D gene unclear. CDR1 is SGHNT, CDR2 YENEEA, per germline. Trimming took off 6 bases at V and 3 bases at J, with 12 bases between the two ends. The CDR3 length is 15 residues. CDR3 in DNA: TGTGCCAGCAGTCCTTCATCCGTTGGGGCCAACGTCCTGACTTTC. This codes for CASSPSSVGANVLTF.

The CDR3 region has the DNA TGCAGTGCCGTGGACTCGGCGGGGAAGCAGTACTTC. It codes for CSAVDSAGKQYF. V is TRBV20-1 and J is TRBJ2-7; D might be TRBD2 (6 bases). The CDR3 runs to 12 residues. Germline CDR1 DFQATT, CDR2 SNEGSKA (reference sequence). Trimming removed 6 bases at V and 8 bases at J, with 17 bases between.

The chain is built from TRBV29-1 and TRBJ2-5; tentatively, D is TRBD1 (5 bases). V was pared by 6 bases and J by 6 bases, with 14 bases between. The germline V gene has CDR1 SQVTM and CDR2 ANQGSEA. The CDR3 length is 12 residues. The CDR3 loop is CSVIDRAQTQYF. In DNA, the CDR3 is TGCAGCGTCATTGACAGAGCCCAGACCCAGTACTTC.

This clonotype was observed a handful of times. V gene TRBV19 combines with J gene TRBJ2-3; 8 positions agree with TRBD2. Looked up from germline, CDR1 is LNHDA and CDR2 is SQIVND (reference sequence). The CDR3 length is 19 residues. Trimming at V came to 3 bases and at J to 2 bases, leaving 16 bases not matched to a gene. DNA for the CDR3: TGTGCCAGTAGTATGCGGGGCGCGGGGGGCCTACTAAACACAGATACGCAGTATTTT. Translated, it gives CASSMRGAGGLLNTDTQYF.

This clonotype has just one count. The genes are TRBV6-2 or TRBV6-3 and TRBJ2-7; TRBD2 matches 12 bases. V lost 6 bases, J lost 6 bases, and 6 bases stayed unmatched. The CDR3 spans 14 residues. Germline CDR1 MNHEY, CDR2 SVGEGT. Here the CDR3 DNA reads TGTGCCAGCAGCACCGGGACTAGCGGGCGCGAGCAGTACTTC. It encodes CASSTGTSGREQYF.

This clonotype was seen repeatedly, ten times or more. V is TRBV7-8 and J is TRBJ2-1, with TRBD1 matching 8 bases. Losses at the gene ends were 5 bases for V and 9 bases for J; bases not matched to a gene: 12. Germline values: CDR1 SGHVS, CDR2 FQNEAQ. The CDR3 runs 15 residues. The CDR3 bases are TGTGCCAGCAGCAAATTTCCATCAGGGGGCGGTGAGCAGTTCTTC. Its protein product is CASSKFPSGGGEQFF.

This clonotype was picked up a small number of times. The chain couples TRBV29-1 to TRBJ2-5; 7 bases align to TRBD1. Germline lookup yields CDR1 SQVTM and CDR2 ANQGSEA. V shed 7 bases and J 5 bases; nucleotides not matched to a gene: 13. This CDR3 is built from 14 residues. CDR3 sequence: CSGTRVRGLETQYF. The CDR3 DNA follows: TGCAGCGGAACCCGGGTCAGGGGGTTGGAGACCCAGTACTTC.

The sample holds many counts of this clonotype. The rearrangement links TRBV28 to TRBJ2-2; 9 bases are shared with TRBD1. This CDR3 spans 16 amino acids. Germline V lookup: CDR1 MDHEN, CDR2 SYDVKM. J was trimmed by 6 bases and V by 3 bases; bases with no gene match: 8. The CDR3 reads CASSFHRDRVSGELFF. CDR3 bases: TGTGCCAGCAGTTTCCATCGGGACAGGGTTTCCGGGGAGCTGTTTTTT.

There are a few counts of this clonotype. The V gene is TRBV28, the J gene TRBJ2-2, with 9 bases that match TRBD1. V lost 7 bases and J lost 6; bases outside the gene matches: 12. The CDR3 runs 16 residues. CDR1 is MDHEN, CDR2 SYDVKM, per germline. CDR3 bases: TGTGCCAGCACCATACCCCGACAGGGGGGAGCCGGGGAGCTGTTTTTT. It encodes CASTIPRQGGAGELFF. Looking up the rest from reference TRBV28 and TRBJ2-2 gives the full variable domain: DVKVTQSSRYLVKRTGEKVFLECVQDMDHENMFWYRQDPGLGLRLIYFSYDVKMKEKGDIPEGYSVSREKKERFSLILESASTNQTSMYLCASTIPRQGGAGELFFGEGSRLTVL.

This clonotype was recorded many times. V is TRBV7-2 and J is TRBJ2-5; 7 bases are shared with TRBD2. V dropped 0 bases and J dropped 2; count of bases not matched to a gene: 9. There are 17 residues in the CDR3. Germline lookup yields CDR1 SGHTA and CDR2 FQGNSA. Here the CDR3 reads CASSLAPSGGYQETQYF. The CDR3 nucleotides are TGTGCCAGCAGCTTAGCCCCTAGCGGTGGTTATCAAGAGACCCAGTACTTC.

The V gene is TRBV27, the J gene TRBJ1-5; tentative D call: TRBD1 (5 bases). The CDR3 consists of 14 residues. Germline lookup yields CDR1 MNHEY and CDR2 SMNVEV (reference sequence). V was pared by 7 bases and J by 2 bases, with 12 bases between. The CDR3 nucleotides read TGTGCCAGCACCGGGGGTTTGGGCAATCAGCCCCAGCATTTT. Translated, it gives CASTGGLGNQPQHF.

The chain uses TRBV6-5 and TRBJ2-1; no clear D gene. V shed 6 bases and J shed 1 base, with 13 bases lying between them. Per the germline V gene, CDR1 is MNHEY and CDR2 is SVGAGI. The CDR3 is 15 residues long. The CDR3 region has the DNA TGTGCCAGCAGGGAATTGCTAGGGTCCTACAATGAGCAGTTCTTC. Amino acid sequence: CASRELLGSYNEQFF.

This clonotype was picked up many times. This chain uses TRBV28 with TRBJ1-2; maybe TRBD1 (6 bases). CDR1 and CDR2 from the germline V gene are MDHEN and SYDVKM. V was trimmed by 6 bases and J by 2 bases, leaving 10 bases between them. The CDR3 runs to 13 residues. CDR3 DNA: TGTGCCAGCAGCCTAACAGGGAACTATGGCTACACCTTC. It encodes CASSLTGNYGYTF.

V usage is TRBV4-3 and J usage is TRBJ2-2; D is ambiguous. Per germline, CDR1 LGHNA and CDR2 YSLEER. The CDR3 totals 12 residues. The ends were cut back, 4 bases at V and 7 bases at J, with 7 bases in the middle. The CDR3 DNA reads TGCGCCAGCAGCCTTCGAGTCGGGGAGCTGTTTTTT. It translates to CASSLRVGELFF.

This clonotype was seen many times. In DNA, the CDR3 is TGTGCCAGCAGGGAAGGGGGGCATACGGAGACCCAGTACTTC. It encodes CASREGGHTETQYF. This chain uses TRBV28 with TRBJ2-5; possibly TRBD1 or TRBD2 for D (6 bases each). Between the trimmed V and J ends, which lost 6 bases and 5 bases, there was a span of 16 bases. Germline lookup yields CDR1 MDHEN and CDR2 SYDVKM. This CDR3 comprises 14 residues.

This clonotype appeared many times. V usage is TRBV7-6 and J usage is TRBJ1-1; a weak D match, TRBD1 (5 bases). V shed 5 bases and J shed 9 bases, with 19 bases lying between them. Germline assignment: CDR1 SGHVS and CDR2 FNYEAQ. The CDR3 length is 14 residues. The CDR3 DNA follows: TGTGCCAGCAGCCACCCGGACACCGGGGGTAAAGCTTTCTTT. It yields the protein CASSHPDTGGKAFF.

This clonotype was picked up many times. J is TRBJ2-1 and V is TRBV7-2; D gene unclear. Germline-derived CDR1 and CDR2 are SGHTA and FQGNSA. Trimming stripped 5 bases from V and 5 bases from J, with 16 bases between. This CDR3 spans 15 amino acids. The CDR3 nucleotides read TGTGCCAGCAGCACCCTCCTCGGACGGAACAATGAGCAGTTCTTC. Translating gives CASSTLLGRNNEQFF.

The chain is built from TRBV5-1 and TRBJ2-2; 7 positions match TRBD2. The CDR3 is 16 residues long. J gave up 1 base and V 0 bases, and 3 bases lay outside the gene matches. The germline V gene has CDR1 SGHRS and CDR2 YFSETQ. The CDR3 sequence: CASSLAPGGNTGELFF. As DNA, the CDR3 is TGCGCCAGCAGCTTGGCCCCGGGAGGGAACACCGGGGAGCTGTTTTTT.

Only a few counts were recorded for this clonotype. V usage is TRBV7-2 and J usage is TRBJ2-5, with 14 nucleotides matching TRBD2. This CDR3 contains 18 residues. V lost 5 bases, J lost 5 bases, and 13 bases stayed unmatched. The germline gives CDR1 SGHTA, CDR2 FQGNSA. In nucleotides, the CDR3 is TGTGCCAGCAGCACCCCTCCGGGACTAGCGGGGGTAGGGGAGACCCAGTACTTC. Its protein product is CASSTPPGLAGVGETQYF.

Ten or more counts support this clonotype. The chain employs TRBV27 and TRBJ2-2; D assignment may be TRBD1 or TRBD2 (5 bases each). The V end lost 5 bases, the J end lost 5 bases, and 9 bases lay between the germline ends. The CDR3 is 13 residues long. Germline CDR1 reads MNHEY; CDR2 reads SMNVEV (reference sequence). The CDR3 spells CASSQWGTGELFF. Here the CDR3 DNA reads TGTGCCAGCAGTCAGTGGGGGACCGGGGAGCTGTTTTTT.

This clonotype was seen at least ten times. CDR3: CASSSFRPRLLTFGYTF. Here the CDR3 DNA reads TGTGCCAGCAGCAGTTTTCGTCCTAGGTTACTAACTTTTGGCTACACCTTC. The chain has TRBV12-3 or TRBV12-4 and TRBJ1-2; D call uncertain. Trimming took off 6 bases at V and 7 bases at J, with 27 bases between the two ends. CDR3 length: 17 residues.

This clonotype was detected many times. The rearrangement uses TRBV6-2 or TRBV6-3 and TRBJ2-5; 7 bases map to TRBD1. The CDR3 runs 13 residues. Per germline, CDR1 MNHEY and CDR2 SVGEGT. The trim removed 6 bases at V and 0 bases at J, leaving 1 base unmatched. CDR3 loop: CASRTGYQETQYF. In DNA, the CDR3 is TGTGCCAGCAGGACAGGGTACCAAGAGACCCAGTACTTC.

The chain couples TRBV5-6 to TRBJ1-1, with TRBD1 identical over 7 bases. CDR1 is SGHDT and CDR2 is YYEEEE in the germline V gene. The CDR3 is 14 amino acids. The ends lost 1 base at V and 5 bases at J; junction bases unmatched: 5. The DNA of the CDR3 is TGTGCCAGCAGCTTGAACAGGGGTCAGACTGAAGCTTTCTTT. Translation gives CASSLNRGQTEAFF.

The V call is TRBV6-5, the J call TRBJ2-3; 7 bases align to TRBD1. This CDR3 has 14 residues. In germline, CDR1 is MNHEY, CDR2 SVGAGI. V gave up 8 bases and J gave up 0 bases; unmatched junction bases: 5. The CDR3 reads CASGWGQSTDTQYF. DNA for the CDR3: TGTGCCAGCGGGTGGGGACAGAGCACAGATACGCAGTATTTT.

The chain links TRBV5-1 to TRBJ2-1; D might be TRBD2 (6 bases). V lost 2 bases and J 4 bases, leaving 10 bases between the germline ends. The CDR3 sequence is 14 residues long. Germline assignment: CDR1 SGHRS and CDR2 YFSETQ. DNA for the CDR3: TGCGCCAGCAGCTTCGATAGCGGTTACAATGAGCAGTTCTTC. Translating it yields CASSFDSGYNEQFF.